The rows below give T cell receptor beta chains drawn from one sample of a study of CD8 T cell repertoires and HIV-1 epitope variants. Some clones are missing from TCRdb's copy, which holds only in-frame ones; the method was immunoSEQ multiplex PCR. The sample has more than 85,000 clones; almost 75% are singletons. The specimen sequenced was uncultured baseline CD8+ T cells from peripheral blood mononuclear cells (PBMCs). The receptor set was obtained from a male donor with HIV. Each CDR3 is given with its conserved first and last residue. D genes are given only for firm matches. Some rows mark clone size as missing; the rest say once, few, many or name a class of expanded clone.

clone_size	v_call	j_call	d_call	cdr3_nt	cdr3_aa
once	TRBV5-1	TRBJ2-5	TRBD2	TGCGCCAGCAGCCCCTATAGCGGGGGCGGGTTTTGGGAGACCCAGTACTTC	CASSPYSGGGFWETQYF
-	TRBV6-1	TRBJ1-4	-	TGTGCCAGCAGTGAACCCGGATATAATGAAAAACTGTTTTTT	CASSEPGYNEKLFF
-	TRBV7-6	TRBJ2-5	-	TGTGCCAGCAGCCCGGGTCGCCAAGGGGAGACCCAGTACTTC	CASSPGRQGETQYF
-	TRBV28	TRBJ2-3	TRBD1	TGTGCCAGCAGTTTCCCCCCCCGACAGGGAGTCAGGAGCACAGATACGCAGTATTTT	CASSFPPRQGVRSTDTQYF
-	TRBV30	TRBJ1-1	TRBD1	TGTGCCTGGAGTAAAGGACAGGGAAACATGAACACTGAAGCTTTCTTT	CAWSKGQGNMNTEAFF
-	TRBV6-4	TRBJ2-7	-	TGTGCCACCGACTCAGTTGGACGTTACTCCTACGAGCAGTACTTC	CATDSVGRYSYEQYF
-	TRBV5-1	TRBJ1-6	-	TGCGCCAGCAGCTTGGGGAGCTCCTATAATTCACCCCTCCACTTT	CASSLGSSYNSPLHF
-	TRBV9	TRBJ1-4	TRBD1	TGTGCCAGCAGCTTTCAAACGGGACAGGGAGAAAAACTGTTTTTT	CASSFQTGQGEKLFF
-	TRBV4-3	TRBJ2-7	TRBD2	TGCGCCAGCAGCCAAGAAGCCGGGACTAGCAACTACGAGCAGTACTTC	CASSQEAGTSNYEQYF
-	TRBV5-1	TRBJ1-6	-	TGCGCCAGCAGCCTACAGGGAGATCCGGCACCCCTCCACTTT	CASSLQGDPAPLHF
-	TRBV30	TRBJ1-2	TRBD1	TGTGCCTGGATGGGGGACAGGGGGGTCTATGGCTACACCTTC	CAWMGDRGVYGYTF
-	TRBV15	TRBJ1-1	-	TGTGCCACCAGCAGAGACGACAGAGGGACTGAAGCTTTCTTT	CATSRDDRGTEAFF
-	TRBV28	TRBJ2-7	-	TGTGCCAGCGGCCTGGACACCGAGCAGTACTTC	CASGLDTEQYF
-	TRBV5-4	TRBJ1-3	-	TGTGCCAGCAGCTTGTTCCAGGGTGGAAACACCATATATTTT	CASSLFQGGNTIYF
once	TRBV7-2	TRBJ2-5	-	TGTGCCAGCAGCTTGCGGCCCCTCCCGGGACTCACACTGGGGGAGACCCAGTACTTC	CASSLRPLPGLTLGETQYF
once	TRBV19	TRBJ2-1	TRBD2	TGTGCCAGTAGTATCCGGGGGGGCCATAATGAGCAGTTCTTC	CASSIRGGHNEQFF
few	TRBV21-1	TRBJ2-7	-	TGTGCCAGCAGCAGCGACAGGAGAAGCTACGAGCAGTACTTC	CASSSDRRSYEQYF
-	TRBV19	TRBJ1-2	-	TGTGCCAGTAGAGCCCGGGGACAAGACAGGTCCTATGGCTACACCTTC	CASRARGQDRSYGYTF
-	TRBV7-3	TRBJ1-6	-	TGTGCCAGCAGCTTAGATCCGGGTAGCTCACCCCTCCACTTT	CASSLDPGSSPLHF
once	TRBV4-3	TRBJ1-1	-	TGCGCCAGCAGCCACGGGGAACAGGGAGAGGGCACTGAAGCTTTCTTT	CASSHGEQGEGTEAFF
-	TRBV28	TRBJ1-4	-	TGTGCCAGCAGGGATCGGGAATGGGAAAAACTGTTTTTT	CASRDREWEKLFF
-	TRBV5-1	TRBJ2-2	TRBD2	TGCGCCAGCAGCCCGGGACTATCGAACACCGGGGAGCTGTTTTTT	CASSPGLSNTGELFF
once	TRBV7-2	TRBJ1-1	-	TGTGCCAGCAGCCACCCACGGGAGAAAAGAACTGAAGCTTTCTTT	CASSHPREKRTEAFF
-	TRBV28	TRBJ2-1	TRBD2	TGTGCCAGCTCGTCGGGGGGGCTCTACAATGAGCAGTTCTTC	CASSSGGLYNEQFF
-	TRBV28	TRBJ1-2	-	TGTGCCAGCAGAGTTGGAGGATTCAACTATGGCTACACCTTC	CASRVGGFNYGYTF
-	TRBV5-1	TRBJ1-1	-	TGCGCCAGCAGCTTGGATGGAGAGAACACTGAAGCTTTCTTT	CASSLDGENTEAFF
-	TRBV5-1	TRBJ2-7	TRBD2	TGCGCCAGCAGCTTGGGCCTAGCGGGAGGGCCATCCTACGAGCAGTACTTC	CASSLGLAGGPSYEQYF
-	TRBV2	TRBJ1-1	-	TGTGCCAGCAGTGGAATGGTGAACACTGAAGCTTTCTTT	CASSGMVNTEAFF
-	TRBV7-7	TRBJ2-6	-	TGTGCCAGCAGCCACGACAGGCCACAAAGTCGGGCCAACGTCCTGACTTTC	CASSHDRPQSRANVLTF
-	TRBV28	TRBJ2-7	-	TGTGCCAGCAGTTCCCGGGGGAAGAGCTCCTACGAGCAGTACTTC	CASSSRGKSSYEQYF
-	TRBV28	TRBJ1-1	-	TGTGCCAGCAGTTTATACAGGTTAGGATTCAGCACTGAAGCTTTCTTT	CASSLYRLGFSTEAFF
-	TRBV12-5	TRBJ2-1	-	TGTGCTAGTGGTTTTTGGTTACCCAAAGACAATGAGCAGTTCTTC	CASGFWLPKDNEQFF
-	TRBV30	TRBJ1-1	-	TGTGCCTGGAGTGTTGGTAACACTGAAGCTTTCTTT	CAWSVGNTEAFF
once	TRBV7-9	TRBJ2-1	-	TGTGCCAGCAGCCGACTACAGGGCTACAATGAGCAGTTCTTC	CASSRLQGYNEQFF
-	TRBV13	TRBJ2-3	TRBD2	TGTGCCAGCCTCCCGGCTAGCGGGGGGGATACGCAGTATTTT	CASLPASGGDTQYF
once	TRBV28	TRBJ2-5	-	TGTGCCAGCAGTTTAGATCGGGGAGTCAGTTTGGAGACCCAGTACTTC	CASSLDRGVSLETQYF
-	TRBV7-3	TRBJ2-5	-	TGTGCCAGCAGCTTAATGCCCTCGGGGCAAGAGACCCAGTACTTC	CASSLMPSGQETQYF
-	TRBV25-1	TRBJ2-7	-	TGTGCCAGCACCACCGGACAGCGGACTGAGTTTCACTTC	CASTTGQRTEFHF
-	TRBV10-1	TRBJ2-7	-	TGCGCCAGCAGTGATTTCGGAGAGCAGTACTTC	CASSDFGEQYF
-	TRBV6-5	TRBJ2-5	-	TGTGCCAGCATCTTGGGGGAGACCCAGTACTTC	CASILGETQYF
-	TRBV5-6	TRBJ1-4	TRBD1	TGTGCCAGCAACCTCCGCGGGACAGTTGGAGAAAAACTGTTTTTT	CASNLRGTVGEKLFF
few	TRBV7-2	TRBJ1-2	-	TGTGCCAGCAGCTTTGCAGGGCGGAGAGAAGAAGGCTACACCTTC	CASSFAGRREEGYTF
-	TRBV30	TRBJ1-1	TRBD1	TGTGCCTCCACAGACAGGGGGAACACTGAAGCTTTCTTT	CASTDRGNTEAFF
-	TRBV6-1	TRBJ2-7	TRBD1	TGTGCCAGCAGCCACGGGACAGGCGGGGAGCAGTACTTC	CASSHGTGGEQYF
-	TRBV28	TRBJ1-1	-	TGTGCCAGCAGTTTTGGGGCCCTCACTATGGGGGTGAACACTGAAGCTTTCTTT	CASSFGALTMGVNTEAFF
-	TRBV19	TRBJ1-1	TRBD1	TGTGCCAGTAGCGAAGGAGCCACAGGGGGAAGGACTGAAGCTTTCTTT	CASSEGATGGRTEAFF
-	TRBV18	TRBJ1-1	TRBD1	TGTGCCAGCTCCGACAGGGGCGGGATGAACACTGAAGCTTTCTTT	CASSDRGGMNTEAFF
-	TRBV7-2	TRBJ2-7	-	TGTGCCAGCAGCTTATTGGGCGGGAACTACGAGCAGTACTTC	CASSLLGGNYEQYF
-	TRBV5-6	TRBJ2-3	-	TGTGCCAGCAGCTGGACTTCAGATACGCAGTATTTT	CASSWTSDTQYF
-	TRBV7-2	TRBJ2-7	-	TGTGCCAGCAGCTTACGAGCGGGCGAGCAGTACTTC	CASSLRAGEQYF
-	TRBV5-4	TRBJ2-7	-	TGTGCCAGCAGCTTGGAGGCTGAACCTTACGAGCAGTACTTC	CASSLEAEPYEQYF
-	TRBV9	TRBJ2-7	-	TGTGCCAGCAGCGTAGGACCGGGGGTCTCCTACGAGCAGTACTTC	CASSVGPGVSYEQYF